These 15 T cell receptor beta chains came from one sample sequenced in a study of lymphopenia after photon versus proton radiotherapy. Method: immunoSEQ multiplex PCR; TCRdb's copy keeps in-frame clones and lacks some. The data contain approximately 150,000 clones, 75% to 90% of them seen just once; the ten biggest clones take up approximately 4.8%. The input for sequencing was peripheral blood, taken from a patient treated with photon-based radiotherapy. The receptor set was obtained from a man aged 50 to 60 with gastric cancer.

This sequence joins TRBV21-1 and TRBJ1-4; the table assigns TRBD1, which was not confirmed against the DNA. TRBV21-1 is marked as a pseudogene. The CDR3 consists of 18 residues. The CDR3 spells CASSKVGQGKKTNEKLFF. In nucleotides, the CDR3 is TGTGCCAGCAGCAAGGTTGGGCAGGGGAAGAAAACTAATGAAAAACTGTTTTTT.

This rearrangement joins TRBV28 to TRBJ1-4, with 8 bases fitting TRBD1. The CDR3 sequence is 15 residues long. Germline V gene data show CDR1 as MDHEN and CDR2 as SYDVKM. V trimming: 5 bases; J trimming: 0 bases; junction bases outside the gene matches: 2. For the CDR3, the DNA is TGTGCCAGCAGTCCAGGGGGCACAACTAATGAAAAACTGTTTTTT. This sequence encodes CASSPGGTTNEKLFF.

This clone is a singleton in its sample. The chain combines TRBV9 with TRBJ1-1; D uncertain. The CDR3 runs to 13 residues. The V and J ends lost 0 bases and 0 bases respectively, with 3 bases between them. Germline loops: CDR1 SGDLS, CDR2 YYNGEE. This chain's CDR3 is CASSVDLNTEAFF. The CDR3 DNA reads TGTGCCAGCAGCGTAGACCTGAACACTGAAGCTTTCTTT.

The chain joins TRBV27 to TRBJ2-7, with D possibly matching TRBD2 (6 bases). Germline V gene sequence: CDR1 MNHEY, CDR2 SMNVEV (reference sequence). Deletions cut 9 bases from V and 3 bases from J, with 9 bases between. The length of the CDR3 is 11 residues. For the CDR3, the DNA is TGTGCCAGTTGGGGAGGCTACGAGCAGTACTTC. This codes for CASWGGYEQYF.

The CDR3 DNA reads as TGTGCCAGCAGCTTAAGTGGAATAGGGGGGAGCACCGGGGAGCTGTTTTTT. Its translation is CASSLSGIGGSTGELFF. The chain employs TRBV7-6 and TRBJ2-2; possibly TRBD1 or TRBD2 for D (6 bases each). The CDR3 is 17 residues long. Germline V gives CDR1 SGHVS, CDR2 FNYEAQ. Trimming stripped 2 bases from V and 4 bases from J, with 17 bases between.

This clone was observed a few times. The chain links TRBV6-6 to TRBJ2-2, with 12 bases aligning to TRBD2. Unmatched junction bases numbered 4, after V lost 4 bases and J lost 4 bases. Per germline, CDR1 MNHNY and CDR2 SVGAGI (reference sequence). The CDR3 extends over 16 amino acids. The CDR3 bases are TGTGCCAGCAGTTTCGGACTAGCGGGAAGCACCGGGGAGCTGTTTTTT. Protein: CASSFGLAGSTGELFF.

J is TRBJ1-2 and V is TRBV28; 7 bases are shared with TRBD1. Trimming removed 5 bases from V and 7 bases from J; junction bases left unmatched: 7. The germline V gene has CDR1 MDHEN and CDR2 SYDVKM. The CDR3 extends over 13 amino acids. The DNA of the CDR3 is TGTGCCAGCAGTCTCCCCCAGGGGGGTGGCTACACCTTC. It codes for CASSLPQGGGYTF.

The V call is TRBV27, the J call TRBJ2-1; TRBD2 matches 11 bases. The V and J ends lost 6 bases and 6 bases, in that order; junction bases with no gene match: 7. The germline CDR1 and CDR2 sequences are MNHEY and SMNVEV (reference sequence). This CDR3 is built from 15 residues. The CDR3 sequence: CASSGLAGLGNEQFF. DNA of the CDR3: TGTGCCAGCAGCGGACTAGCGGGCTTAGGCAATGAGCAGTTCTTC.

In this sample, this clone turned up many times. This sequence joins TRBV29-1 and TRBJ2-3; no reliable D call. V shed 8 bases and J shed 2 bases, with 5 bases lying between them. In germline, CDR1 is SQVTM, CDR2 ANQGSEA. The CDR3 spans 10 residues. The CDR3 DNA reads TGCAGCACGGACACAGATACGCAGTATTTT. This sequence encodes CSTDTDTQYF.

The rearrangement links TRBV15 to TRBJ2-1; 9 bases are a match to TRBD2. The J segment lost 4 bases and the V segment lost 0 bases, leaving 4 bases of the junction unmatched. Germline assignment: CDR1 LNHNV and CDR2 YYDKDF (reference sequence). The CDR3 extends over 16 amino acids. The CDR3 bases are TGTGCCACCAGCAGAGATCTTGCGGGAGGGTACAATGAGCAGTTCTTC. Translation gives CATSRDLAGGYNEQFF.

A remark on this clone: The same CDR3 arises from other DNA sequences in this sample as well. V is TRBV5-1 and J is TRBJ2-3, with D perhaps TRBD1 (5 bases). Germline lookup yields CDR1 SGHRS and CDR2 YFSETQ. CDR3 length equals 16 residues. V gave up 0 bases and J gave up 1 base, with 12 bases separating them. In DNA form, the CDR3 reads TGCGCCAGCAGCTTGGATCAGGGTAGGGGCACAGATACGCAGTATTTT. Protein: CASSLDQGRGTDTQYF.

The chain carries TRBV5-1 and TRBJ2-7; D possibly corresponds to TRBD2 (6 bases). Trimming took 3 bases from V and 5 from J, leaving 24 bases between them. The CDR3 is made up of 17 amino acids. Germline loops: CDR1 SGHRS, CDR2 YFSETQ. CDR3: CASSSIPGGTGVHEQYF. CDR3 DNA sequence: TGCGCCAGCAGCTCAATTCCCGGGGGAACAGGCGTCCACGAGCAGTACTTC.

This clone appeared once. The V call is TRBV5-1, the J call TRBJ2-2, with TRBD2 identical over 10 bases. CDR1 is SGHRS and CDR2 is YFSETQ in the germline V gene. With 2 bases clipped from V and 6 bases from J, the junction kept 4 bases outside the gene matches. The CDR3 covers 15 residues. The CDR3 sequence: CASSLRGLASGELFF. The CDR3 region has the DNA TGCGCCAGCAGCTTAAGGGGACTAGCGTCCGGGGAGCTGTTTTTT.

This clone showed up just a few times. CDR3 nucleotide sequence: TGTGCCACCAGCAAAAGACAGTCATGGGCTGAAGCTTTCTTT. As protein: CATSKRQSWAEAFF. The chain carries TRBV15 and TRBJ1-1; D may be TRBD1 (5 bases). V was clipped by 4 bases and J by 6 bases, with 15 bases between them. The germline V gene has CDR1 LNHNV and CDR2 YYDKDF (reference sequence). The CDR3 consists of 14 residues.

The CDR3 sequence is CASSRDTAIDTQYF. In DNA, the CDR3 is TGTGCCAGCAGCCGGGACACTGCCATAGATACGCAGTATTTT. The J gene is TRBJ2-3, the V gene TRBV5-8, with D possibly being TRBD1 (6 bases). With 4 bases removed from V and 5 bases from J, the gap between germline ends came to 14 bases. Germline CDR1 SGHTS, CDR2 YDEGEE. CDR3 length: 14 residues.